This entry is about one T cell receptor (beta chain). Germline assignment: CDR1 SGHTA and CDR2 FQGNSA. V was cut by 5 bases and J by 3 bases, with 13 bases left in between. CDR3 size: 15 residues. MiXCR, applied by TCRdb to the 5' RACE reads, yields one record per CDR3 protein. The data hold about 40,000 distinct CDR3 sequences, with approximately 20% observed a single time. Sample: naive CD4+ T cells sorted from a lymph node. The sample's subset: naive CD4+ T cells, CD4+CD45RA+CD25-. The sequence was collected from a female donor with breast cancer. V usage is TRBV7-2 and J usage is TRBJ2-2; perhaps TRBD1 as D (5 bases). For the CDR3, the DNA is TGTGCCAGCAGCCCTGTGCCCAGGGACACCGGGGAGCTGTTTTTT. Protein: CASSPVPRDTGELFF.